Following are 3 T cell receptor beta chains from one sample sequenced in a study of cytomegalovirus exposure and HLA in healthy donors. Both 60 Vbeta primers and 13 Jbeta primers went into the PCR. TCRdb's copy holds only in-frame clones and misses some; the assay was immunoSEQ multiplex PCR. In the table there are approximately 50,000 clones, 60% to 85% of which are singletons. Sequenced sample: PBMCs. All receptors derive from a man aged 25 to 45 in good health and CMV-seropositive.

The V gene is TRBV12-5, the J gene TRBJ2-5; D is uncertain. There are 12 residues in the CDR3. Trimming took off 0 bases at V and 6 bases at J, with 5 bases between the two ends. Looked up from germline, CDR1 is LGHNT and CDR2 is FRNRAP. The CDR3, as DNA: TGTGCTAGTGGTTTGGTGGGCAAGACCCAGTACTTC. As protein: CASGLVGKTQYF.

The chain carries TRBV19 and TRBJ2-2; TRBD2 matches 8 bases. Germline CDR1 LNHDA, CDR2 SQIVND (reference sequence). V was pared by 3 bases and J by 0 bases, with 9 bases of the junction left unmatched. This CDR3 has 18 amino acids. The CDR3, as DNA: TGTGCCAGTAGTATCGGCTGGCGGGGGGCCACGAACACCGGGGAGCTGTTTTTT. Its translation is CASSIGWRGATNTGELFF.

This clone turned up a few times. The chain joins TRBV5-5 to TRBJ2-5; 9 bases are a match to TRBD1. Near its end, the DNA agrees better with TRBJ2-7, so the J call may be wrong. Germline values: CDR1 SGHKS, CDR2 YYEKEE (reference sequence). This CDR3 region has 15 residues. DNA for the CDR3: TGTGCCAGCAGCTTGATTACTGGGACAGGGCACGAGCAGTACTTC. Its protein is CASSLITGTGHEQYF.